A selection of T cell receptor beta chains follows, all from one sample in a study of patients and donors after allogeneic stem cell transplantation. TCRdb re-called the RT-PCR reads with MiXCR, one entry per CDR3 protein. Among some 90,000 distinct CDR3 sequences listed, about 48% were seen once. Material for sequencing was blood, either unsorted or a sorted T cell fraction (not recorded which). The receptors shown here come from a human donor who was either an allogeneic HSCT recipient or a stem cell or donor lymphocyte infusion donor (not recorded which). It is not recorded whose cells these are; they may come from a transplant donor. The CDR3 runs from the conserved cysteine through the conserved F or W. D genes are given only for firm matches. Clone size is given for some rows only: seen once, a few or many times, or a class if the clone is expanded.

size	J	V	D	DNA	CDR3
NA	TRBJ2-1	TRBV5-1	NA	TGCGCCAGCAGCGCGGACAGAAGCTCCTACAATGAGCAGTTCTTC	CASSADRSSYNEQFF
few	TRBJ1-3	TRBV6-6	NA	TGTGCCAGCCTCCCGACCCCGAACGGGGCAAACACCATATATTTT	CASLPTPNGANTIYF
NA	TRBJ2-7	TRBV3-1	NA	TGTGCCAGCAGCCAAGAGGCCGTCCCCTACGAGCAGTACTTC	CASSQEAVPYEQYF
once	TRBJ2-1	TRBV4-1	TRBD2	TGCGCCAGCAGCCAAGTTCCGGGCCTGAAGCGGGAGGGTCCAGAGCAGTTCTTC	CASSQVPGLKREGPEQFF
few	TRBJ1-2	TRBV7-8	TRBD1	TGTGCCTCACAGCGGGACAGCTTTAATGGCTACACCTTC	CASQRDSFNGYTF
few	TRBJ2-7	TRBV21-1	NA	TGTGCCAGCAGCTATCGGGTAGCGGGAGAGAAATACGAGCAGTACTTC	CASSYRVAGEKYEQYF
NA	TRBJ1-4	TRBV12-3/TRBV12-4	NA	TGTGCCAGCAGTTTTTGGCCCGTGTGGGATTCAACTAATGAAAAACTGTTTTTT	CASSFWPVWDSTNEKLFF
once	TRBJ1-4	TRBV25-1	NA	TGTGCCAGCAGTGAACCATTTAGGGACCACGTGGATGAAAAACTGTTTTTT	CASSEPFRDHVDEKLFF
few	TRBJ1-6	TRBV20-1	NA	TGCAGTGCTAGGGGGCAGTCTAATTCACCCCTCCACTTT	CSARGQSNSPLHF
NA	TRBJ1-6	TRBV6-5	NA	TGTGCCAGCAGTTACTCTACCGCGGGGGCGAGGAATTCACCCCTCCACTTT	CASSYSTAGARNSPLHF
NA	TRBJ1-2	TRBV20-1	NA	TGCAGTGCTGCCCGGGAGGGGGTGAACTATGGCTACACCTTC	CSAAREGVNYGYTF
once	TRBJ1-1	TRBV20-1	NA	TGCAGAACCGGGACCCTCGGGACTGAAGCTTTCTTT	CRTGTLGTEAFF